Below, 29 T cell receptor beta chains from the same sample are listed, as sequenced in a study of identical twins. TCRdb re-called the 5' RACE reads with MiXCR, one entry per CDR3 protein. This table holds some 460,000 distinct CDR3 sequences, approximately 15% found once. Another study also made use of these data, one on yellow fever vaccine responses in identical twins.

Material: CD4+ T cells sorted from blood. All receptors come from a woman aged 18 to 35 in good health.

This clonotype was detected a few times. The chain couples TRBV29-1 to TRBJ2-7; D is ambiguous. The CDR3 has 15 amino acids. V lost 1 base and J 6 bases, leaving 19 bases between the germline ends. CDR1 and CDR2 from the germline V gene are SQVTM and ANQGSEA. CDR3 in amino acids: CSVEGSAAISGEQYF. Here the CDR3 DNA reads TGCAGCGTTGAAGGCTCGGCGGCAATTTCTGGCGAGCAGTACTTC.

The chain uses TRBV5-1 and TRBJ2-7; possibly TRBD2 for D (7 bases). The germline V and J ends were trimmed by 5 bases and 5 bases, with 23 bases remaining between them. Germline-derived CDR1 and CDR2 are SGHRS and YFSETQ. CDR3 length equals 16 residues. The DNA for the CDR3 is TGCGCCAGCAGAATGGTGGGGGGGACAAGGGCTAACGAGCAGTACTTC. Residues: CASRMVGGTRANEQYF.

This clonotype was detected a few times. The chain joins TRBV11-2 to TRBJ2-3, with 13 bases matching TRBD2. V gave up 7 bases and J gave up 0 bases; unmatched junction bases: 10. Germline V CDR1 and CDR2: SGHAT, FQNNGV. The CDR3 is 18 amino acids. The CDR3 nucleotides are TGTGCCAGCACCTTCAGACTAGCGGGGGGCGCTAGCACAGATACGCAGTATTTT. Encoded protein: CASTFRLAGGASTDTQYF.

As DNA, the CDR3 is TGTGCCAGCAGCCAACAAACCACTGAAGCTTTCTTT. Amino acid sequence: CASSQQTTEAFF. The V call is TRBV3-1, the J call TRBJ1-1; no definite D call. The CDR3 has 12 residues. The ends were cut back, 2 bases at V and 4 bases at J, with 5 bases in the middle. CDR1 LGHDT and CDR2 YNNKEL come from the germline V gene (reference sequence).

The CDR3, as DNA: TGTGCCACCAGTGACCCCCCGGGGGGGCCCACCGGCACAGATACGCAGTATTTT. Translation gives CATSDPPGGPTGTDTQYF. The chain couples TRBV24-1 to TRBJ2-3; 8 nucleotides align to TRBD2. J lost 1 base, V lost 4 bases, and 12 bases had no gene match. Germline CDR1 and CDR2: KGHDR and SFDVKD. There are 18 residues in the CDR3.

This clonotype turned up a few times. The rearrangement links TRBV5-1 to TRBJ1-2, with TRBD1 matching over 9 bases. The CDR3 consists of 13 residues. CDR1 is SGHRS and CDR2 is YFSETQ in the germline V gene. V trimming: 4 bases; J trimming: 4 bases; junction bases outside the gene matches: 2. The CDR3 reads CASSGTGSYGYTF. CDR3 nucleotide sequence: TGCGCCAGCAGCGGGACAGGGTCCTATGGCTACACCTTC.

This chain connects TRBV6-5 to TRBJ2-1, with 12 bases aligning to TRBD2. The V gene's germline CDR1 is MNHEY and CDR2 SVGAGI. V shed 0 bases, J shed 7 bases, and the junction held 4 bases outside the gene matches. This CDR3 comprises 16 residues. CDR3 bases: TGTGCCAGCAGTTACTCGAGACTAGCGGGAGTGAATGAGCAGTTCTTC. It yields the protein CASSYSRLAGVNEQFF.

This clonotype was seen a handful of times. The chain uses TRBV2 and TRBJ2-1; the D is unclear. CDR1 is SNHLY, CDR2 FYNNEI, per germline. Trimming removed 4 bases at V and 4 bases at J, with 8 bases between. The CDR3 is 13 amino acids. The CDR3 region is CASSVDNYNEQFF. CDR3 DNA sequence: TGTGCCAGCAGTGTCGACAATTACAATGAGCAGTTCTTC.

The chain has TRBV7-9 and TRBJ2-7; D may be TRBD1 (7 bases). Germline V gene data show CDR1 as SEHNR and CDR2 as FQNEAQ (reference sequence). CDR3 length: 14 amino acids. V was cut by 3 bases and J by 0 bases, with 9 bases left in between. CDR3 in DNA: TGTGCCAGCAGCTTCAGGGGGGCCTCCTACGAGCAGTACTTC. It specifies CASSFRGASYEQYF. Variable domain in full (rest from reference TRBV7-9 and TRBJ2-7): DTGVSQNPRHKITKRGQNVTFRCDPISEHNRLYWYRQTLGQGPEFLTYFQNEAQLEKSRLLSDRFSAERPKGSFSTLEIQRTEQGDSAMYLCASSFRGASYEQYFGPGTRLTVT.

The rearrangement links TRBV10-3 to TRBJ2-7; D possibly corresponds to TRBD2 (5 bases). CDR3 length: 13 amino acids. Trimming left V 1 base short and J 7 bases short, with 11 bases between. CDR1 and CDR2 (germline): ENHRY, SYGVKD. The CDR3 protein is CAISELDTGEQYF. Here the CDR3 DNA reads TGTGCCATCAGTGAGTTGGATACGGGGGAGCAGTACTTC.

This chain connects TRBV27 to TRBJ1-4; D gene ambiguous. The CDR3 totals 16 residues. CDR1 is MNHEY, CDR2 SMNVEV, per germline (reference sequence). The ends were cut back, 6 bases at V and 0 bases at J, with 14 bases in the middle. The CDR3 is CASRRGLSATNEKLFF. The CDR3 DNA is TGTGCCAGCAGACGTGGCCTGAGTGCAACTAATGAAAAACTGTTTTTT.

This clonotype was detected a few times. This chain uses TRBV6-5 with TRBJ2-2, with 11 bases fitting TRBD2. Germline CDR1 reads MNHEY; CDR2 reads SVGAGI. The CDR3 is 17 residues long. The V gene end was trimmed by 1 base and the J gene end by 4 bases; junction bases not matched to a gene: 5. CDR3 coding DNA: TGTGCCAGCAGTTACTTAGCGGGGGGGCCTAGCACCGGGGAGCTGTTTTTT. Protein: CASSYLAGGPSTGELFF.

This clonotype was found a few times. The J gene is TRBJ2-2, the V gene TRBV10-3, with 7 positions matching TRBD2. CDR1 is ENHRY, CDR2 SYGVKD, per germline. Trimming cost V 7 bases and J 3 bases; bases outside gene matches: 5. This CDR3 comprises 14 residues. The CDR3: CAIKKRDDTGELFF. The CDR3 nucleotides are TGTGCCATCAAAAAGCGGGACGACACCGGGGAGCTGTTTTTT.

This clonotype was counted only a few times. V gene TRBV9 combines with J gene TRBJ2-1; D gene unclear. V lost 4 bases to trimming and J lost 2 bases, with 7 bases between them. The CDR3 spans 13 residues. From germline, CDR1 is SGDLS and CDR2 YYNGEE. For the CDR3, the DNA is TGTGCCAGCAGCCCCACCCCCTACAATGAGCAGTTCTTC. Translating gives CASSPTPYNEQFF.

The chain employs TRBV14 and TRBJ2-3, with D perhaps TRBD1 or TRBD2 (5 bases each). The ends were cut back, 4 bases at V and 0 bases at J, with 11 bases in the middle. CDR3 length equals 15 residues. CDR1 and CDR2 from the germline V gene are SGHDN and FVKESK. The CDR3 loop reads CASSLIRDSTDTQYF. CDR3 coding DNA: TGTGCCAGCAGCCTAATCCGGGACAGCACAGATACGCAGTATTTT.

This clonotype was found a few times. The V and J genes are TRBV24-1 and TRBJ2-3, with 9 bases lining up with TRBD2. With 0 bases clipped from V and 5 bases from J, the junction kept 8 bases outside the gene matches. Germline CDR1 reads KGHDR; CDR2 reads SFDVKD. The CDR3 totals 17 residues. CDR3 amino acids: CATSDLLSAGGLDTQYF. CDR3 sequence (DNA): TGTGCCACCAGTGATTTGTTATCGGCGGGGGGGTTAGATACGCAGTATTTT.

The chain employs TRBV5-1 and TRBJ2-7; D perhaps matches TRBD1 (5 bases). CDR1 and CDR2 from the germline V gene are SGHRS and YFSETQ. V lost 4 bases and J lost 3, with 20 bases in between. This CDR3 contains 16 residues. The CDR3 here is CASSINTGYESYEQYF. DNA for the CDR3: TGCGCCAGCAGCATAAACACAGGTTATGAAAGCTACGAGCAGTACTTC.

The chain links TRBV11-2 to TRBJ2-1; D is undetermined. Deletions cut 5 bases from V and 9 bases from J, with 14 bases between. The CDR3 extends over 13 amino acids. CDR1 is SGHAT, CDR2 FQNNGV, per germline. The CDR3 DNA sequence: TGTGCCAGCAGCCCCCTATTCGGTTCTGAGCAGTTCTTC. Protein sequence: CASSPLFGSEQFF. The full variable domain, in which reference TRBV11-2 and TRBJ2-1 provide the parts outside the CDR3, is EAGVAQSPRYKIIEKRQSVAFWCNPISGHATLYWYQQILGQGPKLLIQFQNNGVVDDSQLPKDRFSAERLKGVDSTLKIQPAKLEDSAVYLCASSPLFGSEQFFGPGTRLTVL.

This chain uses TRBV5-5 with TRBJ2-7; D remains unclear. CDR3 length equals 13 residues. Trimming cost V 4 bases and J 6 bases, with 14 bases left between them. Germline lookup yields CDR1 SGHKS and CDR2 YYEKEE (reference sequence). CDR3 DNA sequence: TGTGCCAGCAGCCTCACGCTGGTGGGCGAGCAGTACTTC. Residues: CASSLTLVGEQYF.

A few counts support this clonotype. This sequence joins TRBV2 and TRBJ1-2, with 7 bases lining up with TRBD1. V lost 4 bases, J lost 0 bases, and 8 bases stayed unmatched. In germline, CDR1 is SNHLY, CDR2 FYNNEI. CDR3 size: 16 residues. The CDR3 loop reads CASSGPPGQPNYGYTF. In DNA, the CDR3 is TGTGCCAGCAGTGGCCCCCCGGGACAGCCTAACTATGGCTACACCTTC.

This clonotype was counted at least ten times. V gene TRBV21-1 combines with J gene TRBJ1-1; TRBD1 is taken as the D call from the table, unchecked against the DNA. TRBV21-1 is recorded as a pseudogene. This CDR3 has 15 amino acids. The CDR3 is CASSKAPGASTEAFF. CDR3 bases: TGTGCCAGCAGCAAAGCGCCGGGGGCAAGCACTGAAGCTTTCTTT.

In this sample, this clonotype turned up many times. V gene TRBV5-5 combines with J gene TRBJ2-1; D remains ambiguous. The ends were cut back, 2 bases at V and 5 bases at J, with 14 bases in the middle. Germline V gives CDR1 SGHKS, CDR2 YYEKEE (reference sequence). The CDR3 contains 15 residues. The CDR3 loop is CASSFVIGPDNEQFF. CDR3 DNA sequence: TGTGCCAGCAGCTTTGTGATAGGGCCCGACAATGAGCAGTTCTTC.

The rearrangement links TRBV6-5 to TRBJ1-2, with D possibly being TRBD1 (5 bases). The CDR3 has 16 amino acids. Germline lookup yields CDR1 MNHEY and CDR2 SVGAGI. Trimming pared 2 bases from V and 4 bases from J, leaving 17 bases between. The CDR3 is CASSYGRTKGSYGYTF. CDR3 in DNA: TGTGCCAGCAGTTACGGGCGTACAAAGGGGAGCTATGGCTACACCTTC.

This clonotype was found a few times. The V and J genes are TRBV7-6 and TRBJ2-1; D possibly corresponds to TRBD1 (6 bases). The germline gives CDR1 SGHVS, CDR2 FNYEAQ. The V gene lost 1 base and the J gene lost 10 bases, with 11 bases spanning the gap. The CDR3 totals 13 residues. The CDR3 protein is CASSLGQGNEQFF. DNA of the CDR3: TGTGCCAGCAGCTTAGGCCAGGGGAACGAGCAGTTCTTC. The whole variable domain, filled in from reference TRBV7-6 and TRBJ2-1, reads GAGVSQSPRYKVTKRGQDVALRCDPISGHVSLYWYRQALGQGPEFLTYFNYEAQQDKSGLPNDRFSAERPEGSISTLTIQRTEQRDSAMYRCASSLGQGNEQFFGPGTRLTVL.

This clonotype was seen at least ten times. This rearrangement joins TRBV4-3 to TRBJ2-1; D gene uncertain. Trimming pared 1 base from V and 7 bases from J, leaving 11 bases between. Germline assignment: CDR1 LGHNA and CDR2 YSLEER. This CDR3 has 14 residues. This chain's CDR3 is CASSQGLARNEQFF. CDR3 DNA sequence: TGCGCCAGCAGCCAAGGACTCGCCCGTAATGAGCAGTTCTTC.

Only a few counts were recorded for this clonotype. The V call is TRBV7-2, the J call TRBJ2-2; D gene uncertain. This CDR3 comprises 15 residues. Germline V gene lookup returns CDR1 SGHTA and CDR2 FQGNSA. V was shortened by 1 base and J by 1 base, with 7 bases between the two germline ends. The CDR3 reads CASSLDGLNTGELFF. DNA of the CDR3: TGTGCCAGCAGCTTAGATGGTCTGAACACCGGGGAGCTGTTTTTT.

This clonotype was counted a few times. V usage is TRBV27 and J usage is TRBJ2-7; possible D gene TRBD1, 6 bases. This CDR3 is 14 amino acids long. CDR1 is MNHEY and CDR2 is SMNVEV in the germline V gene (reference sequence). V lost 1 base, J lost 3 bases, and 10 bases lay in between. The CDR3 DNA reads TGTGCCAGCAGTTTATTTGCAGGGGTCTACGAGCAGTACTTC. It specifies CASSLFAGVYEQYF.

The chain couples TRBV6-1 to TRBJ2-7; 10 bases agree with TRBD1. V lost 8 bases and J lost 0; bases outside the gene matches: 10. Looked up from germline, CDR1 is MNHNS and CDR2 is SASEGT. The CDR3 runs 16 residues. CDR3: CASAAGDRGPSYEQYF. In DNA, the CDR3 is TGTGCCAGCGCGGCGGGGGACAGGGGTCCCTCCTACGAGCAGTACTTC.

This chain connects TRBV29-1 to TRBJ2-3, with a tentative D call TRBD2 (7 bases). Germline V gene data show CDR1 as SQVTM and CDR2 as ANQGSEA. V lost 6 bases to trimming and J lost 3 bases, with 19 bases between them. There are 15 residues in the CDR3. CDR3 sequence reads: CSVGGLAGATDTQYF. In DNA, the CDR3 is TGCAGCGTGGGTGGTTTGGCGGGGGCTACAGATACGCAGTATTTT.